Shown below are 10 T cell receptor beta chains from a single sample sequenced in a study of preoperative IRX-2 immunotherapy in early breast cancer. The assay was immunoSEQ multiplex PCR, and TCRdb's table has in-frame clones only and misses some. The sample carries some 99,000 clones, 75% to 90% recorded once. Treatment denoted: preoperative locoregional IRX-2 cytokine immunotherapy. The sequencing here drew on tumor tissue, taken after IRX-2 immunotherapy. These receptors were collected from a human donor with breast cancer.

The chain is built from TRBV6-8 and TRBJ1-5, with 9 bases identical to TRBD1. This CDR3 region has 17 residues. The germline V gene has CDR1 MNHGY and CDR2 SAAAGT. Trimming removed 6 bases from V and 3 bases from J; junction bases left unmatched: 12. The DNA of the CDR3 is TGTGCCAGCAGGAGTGACAGGGGGGTAGGGGCCAATCAGCCCCAGCATTTT. This translates into CASRSDRGVGANQPQHF.

In its sample, this clone was seen once. This chain connects TRBV28 to TRBJ2-3, with 7 nucleotides matching TRBD2. Per the germline V gene, CDR1 is MDHEN and CDR2 is SYDVKM. V shed 8 bases and J 1 base; nucleotides not matched to a gene: 3. This CDR3 comprises 13 residues. The DNA for the CDR3 is TGTGCCAGCCGCGGGGGAGGCACAGATACGCAGTATTTT. Protein: CASRGGGTDTQYF.

The V and J genes are TRBV5-1 and TRBJ2-7; TRBD2 matches at 7 bases. J was trimmed by 5 bases and V by 2 bases; bases with no gene match: 7. The CDR3 has 14 amino acids. Germline V gene lookup returns CDR1 SGHRS and CDR2 YFSETQ. The CDR3 region has the DNA TGCGCCAGCAGCTTCGGGGGAGGGCCCGACGAGCAGTACTTC. The encoded protein is CASSFGGGPDEQYF.

The V gene is TRBV11-3, the J gene TRBJ1-5; D is unclear. Germline loops: CDR1 SGHNT, CDR2 YENEEA. Between the trimmed V and J ends, which lost 3 bases and 2 bases, there was a span of 11 bases. The CDR3 totals 15 residues. The CDR3 loop is CASSLYGDRNQPQHF. CDR3 DNA sequence: TGTGCCAGCAGCTTGTACGGGGATCGCAATCAGCCCCAGCATTTT.

The rearrangement links TRBV8-2 to TRBJ2-1; no check of the table's D call, TRBD1, against the DNA was made. TRBV8-2 is designated a pseudogene. This CDR3 spans 13 amino acids. CDR3 residues: CASRFPGDNEQFF. The CDR3 DNA follows: TGTGCCAGCAGATTCCCAGGGGACAATGAGCAGTTCTTC.

This clone was observed once. The chain uses TRBV18 and TRBJ2-7, with TRBD1 as a possible D gene (6 bases). The CDR3 covers 15 residues. V lost 1 base, J lost 8 bases, and 18 bases lay in between. Germline-derived CDR1 and CDR2 are KGHSH and LQKENI. The CDR3 nucleotides read TGTGCCAGCTCACCACTCTTCCAGGGGCTCTCTAAGCAGTACTTC. Its protein is CASSPLFQGLSKQYF.

A few counts support this clone. The chain has TRBV19 and TRBJ2-2; D is undetermined. The length of the CDR3 is 14 residues. V lost 1 base, J lost 6 bases, and 9 bases lay in between. From germline, CDR1 is LNHDA and CDR2 SQIVND (reference sequence). CDR3 residues: CASSIGPVAGELFF. DNA of the CDR3: TGTGCCAGTAGTATAGGGCCAGTAGCCGGGGAGCTGTTTTTT.

The V call is TRBV19, the J call TRBJ2-2, with D possibly TRBD2 on 5 matching bases. Per the germline V gene, CDR1 is LNHDA and CDR2 is SQIVND (reference sequence). This CDR3 has 13 residues. V was shortened by 11 bases and J by 1 base, with 11 bases between the two germline ends. The CDR3 here is CAGRTENTGELFF. The CDR3 bases are TGTGCCGGGAGAACTGAGAACACCGGGGAGCTGTTTTTT.

The rearrangement links TRBV10-2 to TRBJ1-1, with 7 bases identical to TRBD1. The germline CDR1 and CDR2 sequences are WSHSY and SAAADI. The CDR3 sequence is 14 residues long. V shed 4 bases and J 4 bases; nucleotides not matched to a gene: 6. The CDR3 DNA reads TGCGCCAGCAGTGTAGAAGGGGGCACCACTGAAGCTTTCTTT. Translated, it gives CASSVEGGTTEAFF.

J is TRBJ1-1 and V is TRBV28; maybe TRBD1 (6 bases). The CDR3 contains 14 residues. The V end lost 5 bases, the J end lost 6 bases, and 16 bases lay between the germline ends. The V gene's germline CDR1 is MDHEN and CDR2 SYDVKM. CDR3 loop: CASSPPRDNPEAFF. The CDR3 nucleotides read TGTGCCAGCAGTCCCCCCAGGGACAACCCTGAAGCTTTCTTT. Combining the CDR3 with reference TRBV28 and TRBJ1-1 gives the whole variable domain DVKVTQSSRYLVKRTGEKVFLECVQDMDHENMFWYRQDPGLGLRLIYFSYDVKMKEKGDIPEGYSVSREKKERFSLILESASTNQTSMYLCASSPPRDNPEAFFGQGTRLTVV.